The next 26 T cell receptor beta chains were all read from a single sample in a study of cytomegalovirus exposure and HLA in healthy donors. PCR was performed using 60 Vbeta and 13 Jbeta primers. Clones were read by immunoSEQ multiplex PCR, and TCRdb kept only the in-frame ones, dropping some. This sample has about 120,000 clones, with roughly 80% found just once. Source material: PBMCs. These receptors came from a man between 60 and 75 years old in good health and CMV-seropositive.

CDR3 sequence reads: CASSIDLERDYGYTF. The CDR3 region has the DNA TGTGCCAGTAGTATAGATCTTGAGCGTGACTATGGCTACACCTTC. V gene TRBV19 combines with J gene TRBJ1-2; no clear D gene. The CDR3 contains 15 residues. Trimming shortened V by 0 bases and J by 3 bases, and 11 bases separated the two germline ends. CDR1 is LNHDA, CDR2 SQIVND, per germline (reference sequence).

The rearrangement links TRBV30 to TRBJ2-5; D gene uncertain. Germline lookup yields CDR1 GTSNPN and CDR2 SVGIG (reference sequence). V was clipped by 2 bases and J by 5 bases, with 15 bases between them. The CDR3 has 14 amino acids. CDR3 sequence reads: CAWSHLNTGETQYF. The CDR3 nucleotides are TGTGCCTGGAGTCACCTAAACACCGGGGAGACCCAGTACTTC.

The rearrangement joins TRBV5-4 to TRBJ2-1; 12 nucleotides line up with TRBD1. Germline values: CDR1 SGHNT, CDR2 YYREEE (reference sequence). The CDR3 covers 16 residues. Trimming cost V 3 bases and J 8 bases; bases outside gene matches: 9. The CDR3 spells CASSSAGTGGLDEQFF. CDR3 sequence (DNA): TGTGCCAGCAGCTCCGCCGGGACAGGGGGCCTCGATGAGCAGTTCTTC.

J is TRBJ2-2 and V is TRBV6-1; possible D gene TRBD2, 6 bases. Germline V lookup: CDR1 MNHNS, CDR2 SASEGT. The CDR3 has 13 amino acids. The V end was cut by 8 bases, the J end by 3 bases, with 10 bases between. The CDR3 DNA reads TGTGCCAGCCGGACGGGGGACACCGGGGAGCTGTTTTTT. Amino acids: CASRTGDTGELFF.

The rearrangement uses TRBV5-4 and TRBJ2-3, with TRBD2 matching 13 bases. The CDR3 sequence is 15 residues long. The J segment lost 6 bases and the V segment lost 4 bases, leaving 5 bases of the junction unmatched. Germline V lookup: CDR1 SGHNT, CDR2 YYREEE (reference sequence). This CDR3 is CASSRLAGGRDTQYF. CDR3 in DNA: TGTGCCAGCAGCCGACTAGCGGGGGGCCGGGATACGCAGTATTTT.

The chain couples TRBV4-2 to TRBJ2-7; 7 nucleotides line up with TRBD2. Germline loops: CDR1 LGHNA, CDR2 YNFKEQ. CDR3 length equals 15 residues. Unmatched junction bases numbered 4, after V lost 0 bases and J lost 2 bases. The CDR3 reads CASSQDRDYPYEQYF. CDR3 nucleotides: TGTGCCAGCAGCCAAGATAGGGACTACCCCTACGAGCAGTACTTC.

This clone has only a few counts. V is TRBV19 and J is TRBJ2-2; D remains unclear. Trimming stripped 7 bases from V and 0 bases from J, with 18 bases between. Germline V gene lookup returns CDR1 LNHDA and CDR2 SQIVND (reference sequence). The CDR3 covers 17 residues. Here the CDR3 reads CASTVTPGGPNTGELFF. In DNA, the CDR3 is TGTGCCAGTACCGTGACCCCGGGTGGCCCGAACACCGGGGAGCTGTTTTTT. The full variable domain, its missing parts supplied by reference TRBV19 and TRBJ2-2, is DGGITQSPKYLFRKEGQNVTLSCEQNLNHDAMYWYRQDPGQGLRLIYYSQIVNDFQKGDIAEGYSVSREKKESFPLTVTSAQKNPTAFYLCASTVTPGGPNTGELFFGEGSRLTVL.

This clone was detected only a few times. The V gene is TRBV5-1, the J gene TRBJ1-5; D not certain. V was cut by 0 bases and J by 6 bases, with 13 bases left in between. Germline CDR1 is SGHRS and CDR2 is YFSETQ. This CDR3 is built from 15 residues. The CDR3 region is CASSLAGGRGQPQHF. The CDR3 DNA reads TGCGCCAGCAGCTTGGCGGGAGGGCGCGGTCAGCCCCAGCATTTT.

V is TRBV2 and J is TRBJ1-1; possible D gene TRBD1, 6 bases. The germline V gene has CDR1 SNHLY and CDR2 FYNNEI. V lost 1 base and J lost 1, with 16 bases in between. This CDR3 is 17 amino acids long. CDR3 in amino acids: CASSEVPAGAGNTEAFF. The CDR3 DNA reads TGTGCCAGCAGTGAAGTTCCTGCGGGGGCGGGGAACACTGAAGCTTTCTTT.

This clone was counted only a few times. Here the CDR3 DNA reads TGTGCCAGCAGTTACCCGGGACAAGAACGTACTGAAGCTTTCTTT. Its protein product is CASSYPGQERTEAFF. This sequence joins TRBV6-6 and TRBJ1-1, with D possibly matching TRBD1 (6 bases). Trimming removed 2 bases from V and 5 bases from J, with 15 bases in between. The CDR3 spans 15 residues. The germline V gene has CDR1 MNHNY and CDR2 SVGAGI (reference sequence).

The J gene is TRBJ2-5, the V gene TRBV28; D is undetermined. Matching the DNA end better, TRBJ2-7 makes the J call doubtful. The CDR3 is 14 amino acids. Germline CDR1 reads MDHEN; CDR2 reads SYDVKM. The CDR3 reads CASSWARPSYEQYF. As DNA, the CDR3 is TGTGCCAGCAGCTGGGCCCGTCCCTCCTACGAGCAGTACTTC.

The rearrangement uses TRBV2 and TRBJ1-2; the match to TRBD1 covers 9 bases. J lost 7 bases, V lost 7 bases, and 10 bases had no gene match. Germline loops: CDR1 SNHLY, CDR2 FYNNEI. The CDR3 sequence is 14 residues long. CDR3 amino acids: CASTRDRVVPGYTF. In nucleotides, the CDR3 is TGTGCCAGCACCCGGGACAGGGTGGTGCCTGGCTACACCTTC.

This clone was seen more than once but under ten times. The chain carries TRBV4-1 and TRBJ2-1; D perhaps matches TRBD1 (6 bases). CDR1 and CDR2 from the germline V gene are MGHRA and YSYEKL. Trimming removed 3 bases at V and 7 bases at J, with 25 bases between. The CDR3 contains 18 residues. CDR3 residues: CASSHPHAGRGIRNEQFF. CDR3 in DNA: TGCGCCAGCAGCCACCCCCATGCGGGCAGGGGAATTAGGAATGAGCAGTTCTTC.

The chain carries TRBV10-2 and TRBJ2-1; TRBD2 is a possible D gene (5 bases). This CDR3 comprises 14 residues. Germline values: CDR1 WSHSY, CDR2 SAAADI. V dropped 3 bases and J dropped 4 bases, with 10 bases sitting between them. CDR3 loop: CASSDVVAYNEQFF. In DNA, the CDR3 is TGCGCCAGCAGTGACGTAGTAGCGTACAATGAGCAGTTCTTC.

The V gene is TRBV7-6, the J gene TRBJ2-5, with 7 bases matching TRBD2. The CDR3 sequence is 15 residues long. Germline loops: CDR1 SGHVS, CDR2 FNYEAQ. V gave up 6 bases and J gave up 3 bases; unmatched junction bases: 10. CDR3 nucleotide sequence: TGTGCCAGCAGGGATCTAGCGGCACTTAAAGAGACCCAGTACTTC. Its protein product is CASRDLAALKETQYF.

This chain joins TRBV29-1 and TRBJ1-2, with TRBD1 matching 7 bases. From germline, CDR1 is SQVTM and CDR2 ANQGSEA. V was pared by 0 bases and J by 8 bases, with 6 bases of the junction left unmatched. The length of the CDR3 is 13 residues. CDR3 in amino acids: CSVEEGDRVGYTF. The CDR3 region has the DNA TGCAGCGTTGAAGAGGGCGACAGGGTAGGCTACACCTTC. Variable domain in full (rest from reference TRBV29-1 and TRBJ1-2): SAVISQKPSRDICQRGTSLTIQCQVDSQVTMMFWYRQQPGQSLTLIATANQGSEATYESGFVIDKFPISRPNLTFSTLTVSNMSPEDSSIYLCSVEEGDRVGYTFGSGTRLTVV.

There are many counts of this clone. The chain has TRBV20-1 and TRBJ1-5; tentative D call: TRBD1 (5 bases). The ends were cut back, 3 bases at V and 6 bases at J, with 6 bases in the middle. Germline lookup yields CDR1 DFQATT and CDR2 SNEGSKA (reference sequence). CDR3 size: 11 residues. CDR3 in amino acids: CSASQGQPQHF. The CDR3 DNA reads as TGCAGTGCTAGTCAGGGTCAGCCCCAGCATTTT.

The CDR3: CASSQAQAYEQYF. CDR3 nucleotide sequence: TGCGCCAGCAGCCAAGCACAAGCCTACGAGCAGTACTTC. This chain uses TRBV4-1 with TRBJ2-7; D unresolved. Trimming left V 1 base short and J 2 bases short, with 6 bases between. The CDR3 extends over 13 amino acids. Germline V gene sequence: CDR1 MGHRA, CDR2 YSYEKL.

CDR3 region: CASSVFRDNEQFF. CDR3 sequence (DNA): TGTGCCAGCAGTGTTTTCAGGGACAATGAGCAGTTCTTC. The chain has TRBV2 and TRBJ2-1, with D maybe TRBD1 (5 bases). V shed 4 bases and J shed 5 bases, with 9 bases lying between them. The CDR3 sequence is 13 residues long. CDR1 is SNHLY and CDR2 is FYNNEI in the germline V gene.

This clone was counted between two and nine times. The V and J genes are TRBV5-4 and TRBJ2-1, with TRBD1 matching 8 bases. CDR3 size: 16 residues. CDR1 is SGHNT, CDR2 YYREEE, per germline (reference sequence). Trimming removed 4 bases from V and 6 bases from J; junction bases left unmatched: 12. The CDR3 DNA reads TGTGCCAGCAGCCGTGGGACGGACAGGGTAGGCAATGAGCAGTTCTTC. This gives the protein CASSRGTDRVGNEQFF.

The CDR3: CASSARSGPSAHEQYF. The DNA of the CDR3 is TGTGCCAGCAGCGCCCGATCGGGGCCTAGCGCGCACGAGCAGTACTTC. V usage is TRBV9 and J usage is TRBJ2-7, with D perhaps TRBD2 (6 bases). CDR3 size: 16 residues. Germline V gene data show CDR1 as SGDLS and CDR2 as YYNGEE. V was cut by 3 bases and J by 5 bases, with 21 bases left in between.

This sequence joins TRBV19 and TRBJ1-6; TRBD1 matches at 8 bases. Germline CDR1 LNHDA, CDR2 SQIVND (reference sequence). The CDR3 is 18 amino acids. V was clipped by 3 bases and J by 10 bases; unmatched bases: 17. The CDR3 nucleotides are TGTGCCAGTAGTATGAGGTTGGGGAGACAGGGGAGGAGGTCACCCCTCCACTTT. It codes for CASSMRLGRQGRRSPLHF. The full variable domain, its missing parts supplied by reference TRBV19 and TRBJ1-6, is DGGITQSPKYLFRKEGQNVTLSCEQNLNHDAMYWYRQDPGQGLRLIYYSQIVNDFQKGDIAEGYSVSREKKESFPLTVTSAQKNPTAFYLCASSMRLGRQGRRSPLHFGNGTRLTVT.

The table lists this clone with a few counts. The rearrangement joins TRBV5-4 to TRBJ1-1, with 10 nucleotides matching TRBD1. Germline CDR1 reads SGHNT; CDR2 reads YYREEE (reference sequence). The CDR3 is made up of 16 amino acids. The V segment lost 4 bases and the J segment 1 base; nucleotides outside the gene matches: 7. CDR3 amino acids: CASSNGDRGSNTEAFF. The CDR3 region has the DNA TGTGCCAGCAGCAACGGGGACAGGGGATCGAACACTGAAGCTTTCTTT.

The rearrangement joins TRBV7-3 to TRBJ2-7; D might be TRBD1 (6 bases). Trimming took off 2 bases at V and 7 bases at J, with 12 bases between the two ends. Per germline, CDR1 SGHTA and CDR2 FQGTGA. This CDR3 has 13 amino acids. CDR3 sequence: CASSLAAGVEQYF. DNA of the CDR3: TGTGCCAGCAGCTTAGCAGCAGGGGTTGAGCAGTACTTC.

The gene calls are TRBV6-5 and TRBJ1-2; 7 bases are a match to TRBD1. This CDR3 contains 15 residues. Germline V gene sequence: CDR1 MNHEY, CDR2 SVGAGI. V lost 6 bases, J lost 4 bases, and 11 bases stayed unmatched. The DNA for the CDR3 is TGTGCCAGCAGCCGGGACAGAAAGATTCTCTATGGCTACACCTTC. This gives the protein CASSRDRKILYGYTF.

This chain joins TRBV7-2 and TRBJ1-2; D unresolved. V lost 4 bases and J 4 bases, leaving 10 bases between the germline ends. The CDR3 has 13 residues. The V gene's germline CDR1 is SGHTA and CDR2 FQGNSA. The CDR3 is CASSSPGGYGYTF. The CDR3 nucleotides are TGTGCCAGCAGCTCCCCAGGAGGCTATGGCTACACCTTC.